This T cell receptor beta chain was profiled in a study of T cell responses to AZD1222 COVID-19 vaccine. Here immunoSEQ multiplex PCR was the method, and the copy in TCRdb shows in-frame clones only, minus some. The table lists roughly 120,000 clones, about 85% of them singletons. Notes on this clone: The junction departs from the called germline gene at one end, perhaps through a read error.

This CDR3 region has 11 residues. This specimen consisted of peripheral blood, obtained on day 0 of AZD1222 vaccination. This chain joins TRBV23-1 and TRBJ1-4; D ambiguous. TRBV23-1 is placed among ORFs of uncertain function. The origin of this receptor is an adult in good health. The CDR3 DNA sequence: TGCGCCAGCAGTCAGCCTACCAGCGGGCTTTTT. Translating gives CASSQPTSGLF.